This TCR beta chain was observed in a study of resident and recirculating memory T cells in vitiligo. Study-level results: Vitiligo lesions lacked a unique dominant clone, and clonality varied.

Stability required unchanged lesions during the previous 6 months. The assay was immunoSEQ multiplex PCR, and TCRdb's table has in-frame clones only and misses some. The data hold more than 65,000 clones, with approximately 89% observed a single time. Turning to this clone: Its antigen is as yet unknown.

Germline CDR1 is SGHAT and CDR2 is FQNNGV. The CDR3 is made up of 18 amino acids. With 4 bases removed from V and 6 bases from J, the gap between germline ends came to 24 bases. The genes are TRBV11-2 and TRBJ2-2, with a weak D call TRBD1 (6 bases). Sequencing used blood. The TCR sequence derives from a male donor with vitiligo. CDR3 loop: CASSSMTGFASFAGELFF. The DNA for the CDR3 is TGTGCCAGCAGCTCAATGACAGGTTTCGCAAGTTTTGCCGGGGAGCTGTTTTTT. Looking up the rest from reference TRBV11-2 and TRBJ2-2 gives the full variable domain: EAGVAQSPRYKIIEKRQSVAFWCNPISGHATLYWYQQILGQGPKLLIQFQNNGVVDDSQLPKDRFSAERLKGVDSTLKIQPAKLEDSAVYLCASSSMTGFASFAGELFFGEGSRLTVL.